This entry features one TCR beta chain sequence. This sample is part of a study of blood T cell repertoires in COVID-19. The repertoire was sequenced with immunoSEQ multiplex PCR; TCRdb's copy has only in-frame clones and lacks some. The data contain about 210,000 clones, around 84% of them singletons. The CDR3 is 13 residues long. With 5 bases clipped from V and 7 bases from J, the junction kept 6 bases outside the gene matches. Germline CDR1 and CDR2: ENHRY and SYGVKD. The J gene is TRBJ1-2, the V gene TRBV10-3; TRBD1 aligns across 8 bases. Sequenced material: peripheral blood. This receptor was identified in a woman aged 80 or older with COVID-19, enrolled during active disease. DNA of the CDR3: TGTGCCATCAGTCTGGACAGGGAGGGTGGCTACACCTTC. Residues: CAISLDREGGYTF.